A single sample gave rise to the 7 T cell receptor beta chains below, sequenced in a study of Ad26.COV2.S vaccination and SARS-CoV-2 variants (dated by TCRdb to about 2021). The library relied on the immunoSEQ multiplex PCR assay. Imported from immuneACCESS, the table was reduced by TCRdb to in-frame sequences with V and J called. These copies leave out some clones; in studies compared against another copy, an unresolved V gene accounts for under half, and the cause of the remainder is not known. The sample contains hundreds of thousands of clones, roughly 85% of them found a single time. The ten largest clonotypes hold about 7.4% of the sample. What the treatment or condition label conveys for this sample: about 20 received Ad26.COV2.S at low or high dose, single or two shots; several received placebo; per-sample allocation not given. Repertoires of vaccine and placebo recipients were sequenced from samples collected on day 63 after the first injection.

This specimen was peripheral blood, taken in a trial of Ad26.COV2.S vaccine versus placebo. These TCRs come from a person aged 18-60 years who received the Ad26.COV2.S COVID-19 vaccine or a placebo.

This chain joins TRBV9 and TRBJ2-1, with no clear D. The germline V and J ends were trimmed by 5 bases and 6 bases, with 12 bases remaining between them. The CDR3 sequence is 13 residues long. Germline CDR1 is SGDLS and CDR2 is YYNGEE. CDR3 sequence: CASSGRTLNEQFF. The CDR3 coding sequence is TGTGCCAGCAGTGGCCGTACCCTCAATGAGCAGTTCTTC. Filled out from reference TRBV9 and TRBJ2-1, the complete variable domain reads DSGVTQTPKHLITATGQRVTLRCSPRSGDLSVYWYQQSLDQGLQFLIQYYNGEERAKGNILERFSAQQFPDLHSELNLSSLELGDSALYFCASSGRTLNEQFFGPGTRLTVL.

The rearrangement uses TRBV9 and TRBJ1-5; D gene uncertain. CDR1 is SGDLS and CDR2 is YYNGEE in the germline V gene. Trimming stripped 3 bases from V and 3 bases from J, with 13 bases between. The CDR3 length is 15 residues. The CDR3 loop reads CASSALPQINQPQHF. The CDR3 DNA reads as TGTGCCAGCAGCGCCCTCCCCCAAATCAATCAGCCCCAGCATTTT. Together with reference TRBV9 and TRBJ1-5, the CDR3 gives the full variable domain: DSGVTQTPKHLITATGQRVTLRCSPRSGDLSVYWYQQSLDQGLQFLIQYYNGEERAKGNILERFSAQQFPDLHSELNLSSLELGDSALYFCASSALPQINQPQHFGDGTRLSIL.

CDR3 in DNA: TGTGCCAGCAGCTTAGACACGAACACTGAAGCTTTCTTT. Its translation: CASSLDTNTEAFF. This chain connects TRBV11-2 to TRBJ1-1; D remains unclear. The V end was cut by 0 bases, the J end by 1 base, with 3 bases between. CDR1 SGHAT and CDR2 FQNNGV come from the germline V gene. The CDR3 is 13 amino acids.

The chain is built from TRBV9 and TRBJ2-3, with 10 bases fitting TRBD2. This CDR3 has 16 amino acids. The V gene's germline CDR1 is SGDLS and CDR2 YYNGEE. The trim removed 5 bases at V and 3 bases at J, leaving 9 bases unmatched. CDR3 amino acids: CASSSGRFSKTDTQYF. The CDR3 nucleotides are TGTGCCAGCAGTAGCGGGAGGTTCTCTAAAACAGATACGCAGTATTTT.

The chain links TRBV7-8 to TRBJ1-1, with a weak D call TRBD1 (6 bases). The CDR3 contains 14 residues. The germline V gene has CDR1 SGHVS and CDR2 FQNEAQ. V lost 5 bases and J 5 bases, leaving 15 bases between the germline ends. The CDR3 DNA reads TGTGCCAGCAGCCTAAGACAGGCTAGGACTGAAGCTTTCTTT. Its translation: CASSLRQARTEAFF.

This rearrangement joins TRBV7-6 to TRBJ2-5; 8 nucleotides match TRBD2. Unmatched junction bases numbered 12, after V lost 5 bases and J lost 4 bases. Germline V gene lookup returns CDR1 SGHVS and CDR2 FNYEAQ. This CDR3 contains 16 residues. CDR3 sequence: CASSPRGLEMLETQYF. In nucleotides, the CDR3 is TGTGCCAGCAGCCCCCGGGGACTAGAAATGCTAGAGACCCAGTACTTC.

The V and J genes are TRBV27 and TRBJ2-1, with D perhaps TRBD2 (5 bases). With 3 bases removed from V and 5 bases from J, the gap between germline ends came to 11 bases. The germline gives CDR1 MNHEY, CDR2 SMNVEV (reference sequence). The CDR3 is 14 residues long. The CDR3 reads CASSFGLAHNEQFF. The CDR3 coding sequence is TGTGCCAGCAGTTTCGGACTGGCCCACAATGAGCAGTTCTTC.